The sequence of this T cell receptor (beta chain) was determined in a study of T cells after yellow fever vaccination. The study's findings and limits: There was a possibility that FACS-sorted repertoires contained abundant clonotypes contaminating from the bulk population. Post-booster repertoires again held most primary-vaccination clones (roughly 96% CD4, 88% CD8). Faster peaking, at day 5 versus 15, marked a secondary response that was weaker. Clonotypes appearing in both CD4 and CD8 compartments existed, and their share was small.

Germline V gives CDR1 SGHRS, CDR2 YFSETQ. The CDR3 length is 17 residues. Trimming cost V 1 base and J 2 bases; bases outside gene matches: 6. This clonotype was counted between two and nine times. The target antigen is unknown. One entry per CDR3 protein results from TCRdb running MiXCR on the 5' RACE reads. The sample contains about 350,000 distinct CDR3 sequences, roughly 7.5% of which appear only once. This clonotype was obtained from a man between 18 and 35 years old who received the YFV17D yellow fever vaccine. This material consisted of PBMCs, taken 45 days after the first yellow fever vaccination. The rearrangement uses TRBV5-1 and TRBJ2-3, with TRBD2 matching over 11 bases. The CDR3 DNA is TGCGCCAGCAGCTTGCCACTAGCGGGGGAGACCACAGATACGCAGTATTTT. It codes for CASSLPLAGETTDTQYF.